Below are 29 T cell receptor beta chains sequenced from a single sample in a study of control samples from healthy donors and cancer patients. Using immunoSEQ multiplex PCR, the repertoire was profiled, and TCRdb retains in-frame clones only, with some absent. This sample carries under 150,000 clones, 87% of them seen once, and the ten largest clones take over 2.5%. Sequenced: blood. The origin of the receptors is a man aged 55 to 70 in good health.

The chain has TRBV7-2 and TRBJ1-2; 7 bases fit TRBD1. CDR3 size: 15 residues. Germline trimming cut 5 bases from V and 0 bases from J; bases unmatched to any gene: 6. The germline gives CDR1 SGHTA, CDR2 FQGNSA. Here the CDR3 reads CASSQQGTANYGYTF. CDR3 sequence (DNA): TGTGCCAGCAGCCAGCAAGGGACAGCTAACTATGGCTACACCTTC.

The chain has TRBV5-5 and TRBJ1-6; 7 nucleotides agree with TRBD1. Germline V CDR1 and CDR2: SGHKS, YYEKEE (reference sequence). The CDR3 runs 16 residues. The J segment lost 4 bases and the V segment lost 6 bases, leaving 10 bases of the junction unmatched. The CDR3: CASIEHPGQYNSPLHF. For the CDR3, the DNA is TGTGCCAGCATCGAACACCCGGGACAGTATAATTCACCCCTCCACTTT.

CDR3 amino acids: CASSPTGTGTKKAFF. The CDR3 region has the DNA TGTGCCAGCTCACCAACCGGGACAGGGACCAAGAAAGCTTTCTTT. The chain carries TRBV18 and TRBJ1-1, with 9 bases aligning to TRBD1. Germline trimming cut 2 bases from V and 9 bases from J; bases unmatched to any gene: 10. The CDR3 spans 15 residues. In germline, CDR1 is KGHSH, CDR2 LQKENI.

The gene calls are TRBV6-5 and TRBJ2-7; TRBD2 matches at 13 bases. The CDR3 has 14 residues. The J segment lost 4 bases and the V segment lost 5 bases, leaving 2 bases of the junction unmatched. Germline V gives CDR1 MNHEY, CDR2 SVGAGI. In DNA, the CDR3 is TGTGCCAGCAGTAGGACTAGCGGGGGTTACGAGCAGTACTTC. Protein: CASSRTSGGYEQYF.

In DNA, the CDR3 is TGTGCCAGTAGGAACGACAAAGGCAATCAGCCCCAGCATTTT. This encodes CASRNDKGNQPQHF. The V call is TRBV19, the J call TRBJ1-5, with D uncertain. The CDR3 spans 14 residues. Trimming pared 6 bases from V and 2 bases from J, leaving 11 bases between. Germline V gene lookup returns CDR1 LNHDA and CDR2 SQIVND (reference sequence). Complete variable domain (other parts from reference TRBV19 and TRBJ1-5): DGGITQSPKYLFRKEGQNVTLSCEQNLNHDAMYWYRQDPGQGLRLIYYSQIVNDFQKGDIAEGYSVSREKKESFPLTVTSAQKNPTAFYLCASRNDKGNQPQHFGDGTRLSIL.

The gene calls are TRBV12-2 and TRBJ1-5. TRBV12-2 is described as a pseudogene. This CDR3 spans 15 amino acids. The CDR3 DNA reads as TGTGCAAGTCGCCGTTCCCGGGGGTTGGGACAGCCCCAGCATTTT. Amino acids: CASRRSRGLGQPQHF.

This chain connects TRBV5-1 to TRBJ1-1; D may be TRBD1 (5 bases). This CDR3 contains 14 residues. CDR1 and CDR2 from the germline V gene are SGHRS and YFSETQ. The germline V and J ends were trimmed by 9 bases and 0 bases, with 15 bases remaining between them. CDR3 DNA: TGCGCCACTAGGACGGGGGGATTGAACACTGAAGCTTTCTTT. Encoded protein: CATRTGGLNTEAFF.

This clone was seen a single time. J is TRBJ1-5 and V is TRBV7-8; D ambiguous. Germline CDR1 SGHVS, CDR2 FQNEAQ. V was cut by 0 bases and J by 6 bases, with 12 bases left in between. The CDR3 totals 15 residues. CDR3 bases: TGTGCCAGCAGCTTAGCAGGTGGACGTGGTCAGCCCCAGCATTTT. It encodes CASSLAGGRGQPQHF.

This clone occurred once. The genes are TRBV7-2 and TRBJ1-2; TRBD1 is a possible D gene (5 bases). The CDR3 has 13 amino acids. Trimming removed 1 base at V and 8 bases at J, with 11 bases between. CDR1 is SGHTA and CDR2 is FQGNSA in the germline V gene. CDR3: CASSLVEGMGYTF. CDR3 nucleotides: TGTGCCAGCAGCTTAGTGGAGGGGATGGGCTACACCTTC.

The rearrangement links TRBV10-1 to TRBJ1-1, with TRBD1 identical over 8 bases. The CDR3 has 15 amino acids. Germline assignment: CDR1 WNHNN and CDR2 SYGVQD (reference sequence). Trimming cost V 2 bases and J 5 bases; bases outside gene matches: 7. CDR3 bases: TGCGCCAGCAGTGAGCGTCGACAGGGGTATACTGAAGCTTTCTTT. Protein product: CASSERRQGYTEAFF.

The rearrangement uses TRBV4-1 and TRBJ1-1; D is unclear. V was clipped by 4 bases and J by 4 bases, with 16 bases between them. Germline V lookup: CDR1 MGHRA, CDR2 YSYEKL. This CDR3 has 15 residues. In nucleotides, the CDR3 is TGCGCCAGCAGCCCATTTGAGGAGGGTGCCACTGAAGCTTTCTTT. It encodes CASSPFEEGATEAFF.

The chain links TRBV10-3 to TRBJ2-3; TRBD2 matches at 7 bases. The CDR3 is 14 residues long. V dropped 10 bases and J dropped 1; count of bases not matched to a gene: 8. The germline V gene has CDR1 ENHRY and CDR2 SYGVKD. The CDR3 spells CATTLGGGTDTQYF. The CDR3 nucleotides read TGTGCCACCACCTTGGGGGGGGGCACAGATACGCAGTATTTT.

The DNA of the CDR3 is TGTGCCAGCAGTTTCTATAGCAATCAGCCCCAGCATTTT. This codes for CASSFYSNQPQHF. This chain joins TRBV28 and TRBJ1-5; D ambiguous. Germline CDR1 reads MDHEN; CDR2 reads SYDVKM. Between the trimmed V and J ends, which lost 3 bases and 0 bases, there was a span of 3 bases. The CDR3 covers 13 residues.

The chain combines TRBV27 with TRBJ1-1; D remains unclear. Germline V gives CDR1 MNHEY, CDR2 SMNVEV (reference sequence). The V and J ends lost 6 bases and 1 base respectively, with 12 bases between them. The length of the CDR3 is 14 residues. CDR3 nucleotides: TGTGCCAGCAGCCCGTTAGGTTCGAACACTGAAGCTTTCTTT. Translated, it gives CASSPLGSNTEAFF.

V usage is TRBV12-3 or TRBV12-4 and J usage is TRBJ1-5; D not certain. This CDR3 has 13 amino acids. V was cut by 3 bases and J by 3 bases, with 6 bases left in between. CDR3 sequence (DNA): TGTGCCAGCAGTTTCGCCCACAATCAGCCCCAGCATTTT. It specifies CASSFAHNQPQHF.

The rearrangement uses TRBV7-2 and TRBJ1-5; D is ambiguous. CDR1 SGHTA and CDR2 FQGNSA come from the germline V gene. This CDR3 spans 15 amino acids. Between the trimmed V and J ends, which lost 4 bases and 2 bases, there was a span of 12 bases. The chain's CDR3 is CASSSEGLGNQPQHF. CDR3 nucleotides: TGTGCCAGCAGCTCGGAGGGTCTAGGCAATCAGCCCCAGCATTTT. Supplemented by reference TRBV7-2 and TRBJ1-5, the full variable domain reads GAGVSQSPSNKVTEKGKDVELRCDPISGHTALYWYRQSLGQGLEFLIYFQGNSAPDKSGLPSDRFSAERTGGSVSTLTIQRTQQEDSAVYLCASSSEGLGNQPQHFGDGTRLSIL.

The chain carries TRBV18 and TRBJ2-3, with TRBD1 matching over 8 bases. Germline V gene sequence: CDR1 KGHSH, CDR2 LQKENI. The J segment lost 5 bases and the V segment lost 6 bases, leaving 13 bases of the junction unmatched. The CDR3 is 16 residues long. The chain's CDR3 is CASSPSTGVGIDTQYF. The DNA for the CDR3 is TGTGCCAGCTCCCCTTCGACAGGGGTAGGCATAGATACGCAGTATTTT.

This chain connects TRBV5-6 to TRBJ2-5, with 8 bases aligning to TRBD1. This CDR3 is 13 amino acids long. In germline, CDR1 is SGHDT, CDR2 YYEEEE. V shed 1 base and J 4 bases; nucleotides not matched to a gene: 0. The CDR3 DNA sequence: TGTGCCAGCAGCTTGACAGGGGGAGAGACCCAGTACTTC. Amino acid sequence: CASSLTGGETQYF.

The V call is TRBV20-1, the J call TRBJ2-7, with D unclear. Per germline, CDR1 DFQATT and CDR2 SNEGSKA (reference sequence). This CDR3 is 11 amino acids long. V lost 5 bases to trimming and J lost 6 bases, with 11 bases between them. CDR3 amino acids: CSAAPLFEQYF. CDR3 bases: TGCAGTGCTGCTCCCCTTTTCGAGCAGTACTTC.

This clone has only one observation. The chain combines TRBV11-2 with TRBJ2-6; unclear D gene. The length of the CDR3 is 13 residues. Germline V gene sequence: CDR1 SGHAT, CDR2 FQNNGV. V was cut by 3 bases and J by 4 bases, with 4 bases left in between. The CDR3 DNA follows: TGTGCCAGCAGCTTGGGCGGGGCCAACGTCCTGACTTTC. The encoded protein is CASSLGGANVLTF.

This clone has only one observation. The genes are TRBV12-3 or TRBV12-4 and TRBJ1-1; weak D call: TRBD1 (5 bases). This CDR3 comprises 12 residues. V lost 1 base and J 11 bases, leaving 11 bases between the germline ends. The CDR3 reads CASSLGTGEAFF. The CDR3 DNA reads TGTGCCAGCAGTTTAGGAACAGGCGAGGCTTTCTTT.

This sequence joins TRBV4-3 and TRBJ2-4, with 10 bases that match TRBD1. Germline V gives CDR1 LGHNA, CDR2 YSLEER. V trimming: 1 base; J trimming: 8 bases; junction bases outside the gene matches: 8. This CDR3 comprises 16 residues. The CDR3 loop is CASSQGLGQGWDIQYF. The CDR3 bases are TGCGCCAGCAGCCAAGGTTTGGGACAGGGGTGGGACATTCAGTACTTC.

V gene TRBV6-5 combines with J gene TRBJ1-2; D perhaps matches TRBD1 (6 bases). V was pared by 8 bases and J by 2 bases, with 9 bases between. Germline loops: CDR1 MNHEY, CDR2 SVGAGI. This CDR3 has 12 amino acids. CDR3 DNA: TGTGCCAGCCGCACAGGGAACTATGGCTACACCTTC. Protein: CASRTGNYGYTF.

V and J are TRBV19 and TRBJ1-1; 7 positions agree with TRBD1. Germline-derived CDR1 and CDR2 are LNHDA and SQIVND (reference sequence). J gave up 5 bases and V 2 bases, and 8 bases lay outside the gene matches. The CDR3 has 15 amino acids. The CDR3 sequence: CASSIRQGAGTEAFF. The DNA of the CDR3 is TGTGCCAGTAGTATACGACAGGGTGCGGGAACTGAAGCTTTCTTT.

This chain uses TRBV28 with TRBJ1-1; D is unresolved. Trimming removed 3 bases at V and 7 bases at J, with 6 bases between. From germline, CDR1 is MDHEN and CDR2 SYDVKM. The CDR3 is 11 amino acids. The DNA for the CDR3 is TGTGCCAGCAGTTTGTATAGTGAAGCTTTCTTT. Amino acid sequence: CASSLYSEAFF.

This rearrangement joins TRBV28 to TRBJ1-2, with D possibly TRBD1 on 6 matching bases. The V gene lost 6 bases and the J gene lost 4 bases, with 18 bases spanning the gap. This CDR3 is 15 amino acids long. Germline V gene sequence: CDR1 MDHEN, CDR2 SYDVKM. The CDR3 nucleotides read TGTGCCAGCAGGGTACCATGGGGGCCTAGCTATGGCTACACCTTC. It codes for CASRVPWGPSYGYTF.

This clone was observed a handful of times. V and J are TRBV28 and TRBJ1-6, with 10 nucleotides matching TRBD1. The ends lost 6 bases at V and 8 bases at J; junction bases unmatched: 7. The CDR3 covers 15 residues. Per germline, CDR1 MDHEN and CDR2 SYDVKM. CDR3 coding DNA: TGTGCCAGCAGCTGGCGTGGACAGGGGGATTCACCCCTCCACTTT. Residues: CASSWRGQGDSPLHF.

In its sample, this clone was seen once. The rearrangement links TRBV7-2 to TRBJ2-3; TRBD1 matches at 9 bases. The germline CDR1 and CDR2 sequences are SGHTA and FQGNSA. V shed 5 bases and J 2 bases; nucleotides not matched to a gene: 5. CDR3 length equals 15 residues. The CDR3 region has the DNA TGTGCCAGCAGCGAAGGACAGGGGTACACAGATACGCAGTATTTT. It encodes CASSEGQGYTDTQYF.

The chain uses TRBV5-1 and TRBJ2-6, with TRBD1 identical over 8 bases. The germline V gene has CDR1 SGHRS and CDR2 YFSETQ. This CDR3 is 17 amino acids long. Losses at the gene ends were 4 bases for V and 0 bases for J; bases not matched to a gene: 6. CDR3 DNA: TGCGCCAGCAGCATCCAGGGGGCCCTCTCTGGGGCCAACGTCCTGACTTTC. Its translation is CASSIQGALSGANVLTF.